Sequencing of this TCR beta chain was carried out in a study of identical twins. Study conclusions and caveats: The models gave estimates that fell short of the out-of-frame TCR alpha sharing seen in monozygotic twins. Out-of-frame beta chain sequences displayed weaker excess sharing between twins.

Template switching added a universal primer site, and cDNA bore unique molecular identifiers. Each CDR3 protein gets one entry after TCRdb re-called the 5' RACE reads with MiXCR. The data show roughly 570,000 distinct CDR3 sequences, with over 8.5% seen just once and roughly 3% held by the top ten. The length of the CDR3 is 14 residues. With 5 bases removed from V and 2 bases from J, the gap between germline ends came to 9 bases. This clonotype was seen ten or more times. Its antigen is unidentified. The data also belong to a second study, concerning yellow fever vaccine responses in identical twins.

This TCR came from a woman between 18 and 29 years old in good health. The specimen sequenced was PBMCs. This chain uses TRBV12-3 or TRBV12-4 with TRBJ2-2, with D possibly being TRBD1 (5 bases). CDR3 amino acids: CASSPGPNTGELFF. The CDR3 coding sequence is TGTGCCAGCAGTCCAGGGCCCAACACCGGGGAGCTGTTTTTT.